This T cell receptor beta chain was captured in a study of blood T cells in healthy people across ages. Study summary: Template switching picked up about one barcoded beta molecule for each two T cells.

As for this clonotype: Its antigen remains unknown.

Study results and limitations: In long-lived donors, naive CD4+ cell counts and diversity exceeded those of aged donors. Getting older went along with TCR beta diversity per million T cells dropping roughly linearly.

The use of a sample-barcoded 5' primer and a J-beta primer mix characterized a second PCR of about 6 to 12 cycles. A template-switch adaptor that had 12 random nucleotides put a tag on each cDNA molecule. From the 5' RACE reads, TCRdb called clonotypes with MiXCR, one entry per CDR3 protein. The table has around 990,000 distinct CDR3 sequences, around two fifths seen once; the top ten hold about 12%. Sequenced sample: blood. The sequence was collected from a man younger than 30 in good health.

The CDR3: CASSPRQDYYEQYF. CDR3 nucleotides: TGCGCCAGCAGCCCGCGCCAAGATTACTACGAGCAGTACTTC. The chain couples TRBV4-1 to TRBJ2-7; D is unresolved. V lost 4 bases, J lost 3 bases, and 13 bases lay in between. The CDR3 loop spans 14 amino acids. CDR1 and CDR2 (germline): MGHRA, YSYEKL.